This TCR beta chain is drawn from a study of blood T cell repertoires in COVID-19. Turning to the study itself: PBMCs, B-cell-depleted T cells, or T cells were the source of the cDNA or gDNA that made up the material.

CDR1 is LGHDT and CDR2 is YNNKEL in the germline V gene (reference sequence). This CDR3 contains 15 residues. Trimming cost V 5 bases and J 13 bases; bases outside gene matches: 13. The data were produced by immunoSEQ multiplex PCR, yet TCRdb's version contains in-frame clones alone and is incomplete. Of over 90,000 clones listed, less than 95% were seen once; the top ten hold over 4.5%. The specimen was peripheral blood. This receptor was identified in a man over 45 with acute or convalescent COVID-19. V and J are TRBV3-1 (or the pseudogene TRBV3-2) and TRBJ2-1; 11 nucleotides agree with TRBD2. CDR3 sequence (DNA): TGTGCCAGCAGCTTCCGACTAGCGGGAAAGGCTCGTCAGTTCTTC. It codes for CASSFRLAGKARQFF.